This entry lists 8 T cell receptor beta chains sequenced from one sample in a study of neoadjuvant nivolumab and ipilimumab in lung cancer. The protocol was immunoSEQ multiplex PCR, while the TCRdb copy is restricted to in-frame clones and leaves out a portion. The profile shows fewer than 40,000 clones, roughly nine tenths of them singletons. Sequenced material: peripheral blood, taken after neoadjuvant nivolumab, alone or with ipilimumab, at or shortly before surgery. These receptors all come from an adult with non-small cell lung cancer.

The J gene is TRBJ2-7, the V gene TRBV2; the D gene is possibly TRBD2 (6 bases). This CDR3 contains 17 residues. Germline values: CDR1 SNHLY, CDR2 FYNNEI. V lost 1 base and J 5 bases, leaving 21 bases between the germline ends. For the CDR3, the DNA is TGTGCCAGCAGTGAAGGGATAGGGCGGGAAATTAAAAACGAGCAGTACTTC. This codes for CASSEGIGREIKNEQYF.

This clone was counted a single time. This sequence joins TRBV5-5 and TRBJ2-2, with 9 bases lining up with TRBD2. V gave up 5 bases and J gave up 2 bases; unmatched junction bases: 7. There are 16 residues in the CDR3. Germline CDR1 and CDR2: SGHKS and YYEKEE (reference sequence). In nucleotides, the CDR3 is TGTGCCAGCAGAAAAAGTAGCGGGAGAAACACCGGGGAGCTGTTTTTT. Protein sequence: CASRKSSGRNTGELFF.

The J gene is TRBJ2-2, the V gene TRBV7-9; D might be TRBD2 (5 bases). CDR1 and CDR2 (germline): SEHNR, FQNEAQ (reference sequence). The V end lost 8 bases, the J end lost 6 bases, and 16 bases lay between the germline ends. The CDR3 runs to 14 residues. The CDR3 spells CASVPDQRPGELFF. The CDR3 DNA sequence: TGTGCCAGCGTACCGGATCAGCGGCCCGGGGAGCTGTTTTTT.

J is TRBJ1-5 and V is TRBV7-9; TRBD1 might be the D (6 bases). V was pared by 1 base and J by 2 bases, with 9 bases between. The CDR3 runs 15 residues. In germline, CDR1 is SEHNR, CDR2 FQNEAQ (reference sequence). The CDR3 nucleotides read TGTGCCAGCAGCTTAGAGGGGGGGGGCAATCAGCCCCAGCATTTT. This codes for CASSLEGGGNQPQHF.

The rearrangement uses TRBV6-5 and TRBJ1-2, with D perhaps matching TRBD1 (6 bases). Trimming pared 6 bases from V and 4 bases from J, leaving 12 bases between. Looked up from germline, CDR1 is MNHEY and CDR2 is SVGAGI. The CDR3 spans 13 residues. CDR3 DNA: TGTGCCAGCAGCCCGACAGGCACCTATGGCTACACCTTC. Its translation is CASSPTGTYGYTF.

This clone came up once. The chain carries TRBV11-3 and TRBJ2-3, with 9 positions matching TRBD2. V lost 5 bases and J lost 2; bases outside the gene matches: 14. This CDR3 is 18 amino acids long. The germline V gene encodes CDR1 SGHNT and CDR2 YENEEA. CDR3 sequence reads: CASSEGGLAKTFTDTQYF. DNA of the CDR3: TGTGCCAGCAGCGAAGGTGGACTAGCGAAAACTTTCACAGATACGCAGTATTTT.

Here the CDR3 reads CASRGLLVAFF. In DNA form, the CDR3 reads TGTGCCAGCAGGGGACTGCTCGTCGCTTTCTTT. V usage is TRBV25-1 and J usage is TRBJ1-1; a possible D gene is TRBD1 (5 bases). V was cut by 6 bases and J by 11 bases, with 13 bases left in between. The CDR3 spans 11 residues. Germline V gene data show CDR1 as MGHDK and CDR2 as SYGVNS.

The V gene is TRBV6-5, the J gene TRBJ1-5; D not certain. CDR1 MNHEY and CDR2 SVGAGI come from the germline V gene. V was shortened by 6 bases and J by 6 bases, with 15 bases between the two germline ends. There are 14 residues in the CDR3. CDR3 loop: CASSRSPSSQPQHF. In DNA, the CDR3 is TGTGCCAGCAGCCGGAGCCCCTCCAGTCAGCCCCAGCATTTT.